The 32 T cell receptor beta chains below all came from one sample that was sequenced in a study of human T cells and chemical hapten exposure. TCRdb fed the RACE reads into MiXCR, producing one record per CDR3 protein. The repertoire consists of roughly 180,000 distinct CDR3 sequences, with 14% occurring once and the leading ten covering 1.5% to 2%. Time point here: patch test 1, 2 weeks after DPC sensitization. The treatment denotes: therapeutic diphenylcyclopropenone sensitization with weekly scalp DPC. Sequences were derived from whole blood, sampled in connection with sensitization to the hapten diphenylcyclopropenone (DPC). The receptors shown here come from a woman aged 25 to 39 with alopecia areata. Some clones in this sample may be carry-over from other donors' samples.

This clonotype was counted only a few times. The gene calls are TRBV20-1 and TRBJ1-4; tentatively, D is TRBD1 (5 bases). The CDR3 is 15 amino acids. CDR1 and CDR2 from the germline V gene are DFQATT and SNEGSKA (reference sequence). The V gene lost 5 bases and the J gene lost 8 bases, with 21 bases spanning the gap. This CDR3 reads CSASPRTQRQEKLFF. DNA of the CDR3: TGCAGTGCTTCACCTCGGACCCAAAGACAGGAAAAACTGTTTTTT.

The rearrangement links TRBV9 to TRBJ2-7; perhaps D is TRBD1 or TRBD2 (5 bases each). CDR1 and CDR2 (germline): SGDLS, YYNGEE. The CDR3 length is 14 residues. The V end lost 2 bases, the J end lost 2 bases, and 11 bases lay between the germline ends. CDR3 bases: TGTGCCAGCAGCGTGGGGACGGATACCTACGAGCAGTACTTC. It specifies CASSVGTDTYEQYF.

This chain uses TRBV28 with TRBJ1-5; D is unclear. There are 12 residues in the CDR3. Germline assignment: CDR1 MDHEN and CDR2 SYDVKM. Trimming cost V 7 bases and J 0 bases, with 4 bases left between them. The CDR3 protein is CASIGSNQPQHF. CDR3 nucleotides: TGTGCCAGCATCGGTAGCAATCAGCCCCAGCATTTT.

The rearrangement links TRBV5-1 to TRBJ2-1, with D perhaps TRBD1 (5 bases). Between the trimmed V and J ends, which lost 4 bases and 4 bases, there was a span of 9 bases. This CDR3 region has 13 residues. Looked up from germline, CDR1 is SGHRS and CDR2 is YFSETQ. The CDR3 DNA reads TGCGCCAGCAGCGGGGCAGGTTACAATGAGCAGTTCTTC. Amino acids: CASSGAGYNEQFF.

The rearrangement joins TRBV5-1 to TRBJ2-2; maybe TRBD1 (5 bases). In germline, CDR1 is SGHRS, CDR2 YFSETQ. Trimming pared 1 base from V and 0 bases from J, leaving 16 bases between. This CDR3 region has 18 residues. CDR3 region: CASSLRSQDYANTGELFF. The CDR3 nucleotides are TGCGCCAGCAGCTTGCGGTCACAGGATTACGCGAACACCGGGGAGCTGTTTTTT.

This chain joins TRBV7-3 and TRBJ1-4; D gene unclear. This CDR3 is built from 17 residues. The germline V and J ends were trimmed by 8 bases and 8 bases, with 27 bases remaining between them. Germline loops: CDR1 SGHTA, CDR2 FQGTGA. CDR3 region: CASWYSTTNKVGEKLFF. CDR3 DNA sequence: TGTGCCAGCTGGTATAGCACCACCAATAAAGTGGGCGAAAAACTGTTTTTT. The full variable domain, in which reference TRBV7-3 and TRBJ1-4 provide the parts outside the CDR3, is GAGVSQTPSNKVTEKGKYVELRCDPISGHTALYWYRQSLGQGPEFLIYFQGTGAADDSGLPNDRFFAVRPEGSVSTLKIQRTERGDSAVYLCASWYSTTNKVGEKLFFGSGTQLSVL.

At least ten counts were recorded for this clonotype. This chain connects TRBV6-2 or TRBV6-3 to TRBJ1-1; 9 bases agree with TRBD1. Losses at the gene ends were 2 bases for V and 3 bases for J; bases not matched to a gene: 10. This CDR3 comprises 17 residues. Germline values: CDR1 MNHEY, CDR2 SVGEGT. In DNA, the CDR3 is TGTGCCAGCAGTTACCGGTTGGACAGGGGAAGGGACACTGAAGCTTTCTTT. Its protein is CASSYRLDRGRDTEAFF.

This clonotype showed up many times. The gene calls are TRBV10-2 and TRBJ1-4; TRBD1 matches at 8 bases. V trimming: 7 bases; J trimming: 5 bases; junction bases outside the gene matches: 9. From germline, CDR1 is WSHSY and CDR2 SAAADI. CDR3 length equals 15 residues. In nucleotides, the CDR3 is TGCGCCAGCAAGGTCGGACAGGGTCCCAATGAAAAACTGTTTTTT. This sequence encodes CASKVGQGPNEKLFF.

This clonotype has ten or more counts. This sequence joins TRBV7-9 and TRBJ1-5; 7 bases agree with TRBD1. The germline V gene encodes CDR1 SEHNR and CDR2 FQNEAQ (reference sequence). Unmatched junction bases numbered 12, after V lost 5 bases and J lost 2 bases. The CDR3 covers 17 residues. The CDR3 coding sequence is TGTGCCAGCAGCCATTCAACAGGGGTTGTCGGCAATCAGCCCCAGCATTTT. This encodes CASSHSTGVVGNQPQHF. The complete variable domain, with remaining parts taken from reference TRBV7-9 and TRBJ1-5, reads DTGVSQNPRHKITKRGQNVTFRCDPISEHNRLYWYRQTLGQGPEFLTYFQNEAQLEKSRLLSDRFSAERPKGSFSTLEIQRTEQGDSAMYLCASSHSTGVVGNQPQHFGDGTRLSIL.

At least ten counts were recorded for this clonotype. This sequence joins TRBV5-1 and TRBJ2-6; D not certain. The CDR3 totals 17 residues. Germline CDR1 SGHRS, CDR2 YFSETQ. With 2 bases removed from V and 0 bases from J, the gap between germline ends came to 12 bases. The CDR3 DNA is TGCGCCAGCAGCTTTTGGAAATCGGGCTCTGGGGCCAACGTCCTGACTTTC. It specifies CASSFWKSGSGANVLTF.

This clonotype occurred many times. The genes are TRBV6-5 and TRBJ2-2; D is uncertain. V gave up 0 bases and J gave up 7 bases, with 9 bases separating them. The CDR3 runs 14 residues. Germline-derived CDR1 and CDR2 are MNHEY and SVGAGI. CDR3 in amino acids: CASSYSRSSGELFF. For the CDR3, the DNA is TGTGCCAGCAGTTACTCGAGGTCGAGCGGGGAGCTGTTTTTT.

V usage is TRBV14 and J usage is TRBJ2-2; possibly TRBD2 for D (5 bases). The CDR3 totals 14 residues. Per the germline V gene, CDR1 is SGHDN and CDR2 is FVKESK. The V gene lost 1 base and the J gene lost 5 bases, with 8 bases spanning the gap. CDR3 in DNA: TGTGCCAGCAGCCAAGTGGAGGCTACCGGGGAGCTGTTTTTT. As protein: CASSQVEATGELFF.

This clonotype was counted a few times. The CDR3 region is CASSLHLPNTEAFF. As DNA, the CDR3 is TGTGCCAGCAGTTTACATTTACCGAACACTGAAGCTTTCTTT. The V gene is TRBV28, the J gene TRBJ1-1, with D uncertain. Trimming removed 2 bases from V and 1 base from J, with 8 bases in between. Germline CDR1 reads MDHEN; CDR2 reads SYDVKM. The CDR3 spans 14 residues.

V and J are TRBV28 and TRBJ2-1; 11 positions agree with TRBD2. Germline V gene sequence: CDR1 MDHEN, CDR2 SYDVKM. This CDR3 is built from 15 residues. With 4 bases clipped from V and 8 bases from J, the junction kept 7 bases outside the gene matches. As DNA, the CDR3 is TGTGCCAGCAGTTCGATTAGCGGGAGGGCCGATGAGCAGTTCTTC. This codes for CASSSISGRADEQFF.

This clonotype was observed a few times. This rearrangement joins TRBV9 to TRBJ2-3; TRBD2 agrees at 8 bases. With V trimmed by 3 bases and J by 0 bases, 12 bases remained unmatched. CDR3 length: 18 amino acids. Germline V gene sequence: CDR1 SGDLS, CDR2 YYNGEE. CDR3 loop: CASSAQPAAGASTDTQYF. The CDR3 DNA reads as TGTGCCAGCAGCGCACAACCGGCAGCGGGGGCAAGCACAGATACGCAGTATTTT.

This clonotype has only a few counts. The chain joins TRBV6-1 to TRBJ1-2; D possibly corresponds to TRBD1 (5 bases). The CDR3 has 12 amino acids. The V gene lost 6 bases and the J gene lost 4 bases, with 9 bases spanning the gap. Looked up from germline, CDR1 is MNHNS and CDR2 is SASEGT. The CDR3 DNA reads TGTGCCAGCAGCAGGGACGGCTATGGCTACACCTTC. Its protein product is CASSRDGYGYTF.

Ten or more counts support this clonotype. The gene calls are TRBV7-3 and TRBJ1-1; D may be TRBD1 (6 bases). The V and J ends lost 2 bases and 4 bases respectively, with 11 bases between them. The CDR3 is 14 residues long. Germline V lookup: CDR1 SGHTA, CDR2 FQGTGA. DNA of the CDR3: TGTGCCAGCAGCTTAGGCAGGGGAAGCACTGAAGCTTTCTTT. This sequence encodes CASSLGRGSTEAFF.

This clonotype was counted between two and nine times. V is TRBV7-6 and J is TRBJ2-2, with 7 bases aligning to TRBD2. The V gene's germline CDR1 is SGHVS and CDR2 FNYEAQ. Unmatched junction bases numbered 7, after V lost 2 bases and J lost 4 bases. The CDR3 contains 16 residues. CDR3 in amino acids: CASSLPLWGGTGELFF. CDR3 bases: TGTGCCAGCAGCTTACCCCTGTGGGGGGGCACCGGGGAGCTGTTTTTT.

The chain links TRBV6-6 to TRBJ1-1; possible D gene TRBD1, 5 bases. The CDR3 runs 13 residues. Germline V gene lookup returns CDR1 MNHNY and CDR2 SVGAGI (reference sequence). V gave up 5 bases and J gave up 8 bases, with 15 bases separating them. CDR3 protein: CASSAQDWEEAFF. CDR3 coding DNA: TGTGCCAGCAGTGCACAGGATTGGGAGGAAGCTTTCTTT.

CDR3 bases: TGTGCCACCAGCAGAGATCACCTCAACCTTAGGGTCTCTGGGGCCAACGTCCTGACTTTC. It specifies CATSRDHLNLRVSGANVLTF. The genes are TRBV15 and TRBJ2-6; D remains unclear. The CDR3 spans 20 residues. Between the trimmed V and J ends, which lost 0 bases and 0 bases, there was a span of 18 bases. Germline CDR1 is LNHNV and CDR2 is YYDKDF (reference sequence).

This clonotype was found a few times. The chain couples TRBV4-2 to TRBJ2-3; TRBD2 aligns across 11 bases. The junction had 6 bases not matched to a gene; V was cut back by 1 base and J by 0 bases. The CDR3 runs to 18 residues. Germline-derived CDR1 and CDR2 are LGHNA and YNFKEQ. The CDR3 loop is CASSQGGSGRASTDTQYF. The CDR3 region has the DNA TGTGCCAGCAGCCAAGGGGGTAGCGGGAGGGCTAGCACAGATACGCAGTATTTT.

V is TRBV13 and J is TRBJ1-2; D not certain. V dropped 4 bases and J dropped 8 bases, with 11 bases sitting between them. There are 12 residues in the CDR3. Germline values: CDR1 PRHDT, CDR2 FYEKMQ (reference sequence). CDR3: CASSSNQIGYTF. DNA of the CDR3: TGTGCCAGCAGCTCAAACCAAATCGGCTACACCTTC.

This clonotype was counted between two and nine times. This chain connects TRBV20-1 to TRBJ1-1, with D unresolved. The CDR3 covers 14 residues. The V end lost 6 bases, the J end lost 0 bases, and 14 bases lay between the germline ends. CDR1 and CDR2 from the germline V gene are DFQATT and SNEGSKA (reference sequence). The CDR3 region has the DNA TGCAGTGCCCTAGGTAAAGGGATGAACACTGAAGCTTTCTTT. The encoded protein is CSALGKGMNTEAFF.

This clonotype was found a few times. The rearrangement joins TRBV4-3 to TRBJ1-1; D not resolved. The ends were cut back, 0 bases at V and 5 bases at J, with 19 bases in the middle. This CDR3 comprises 17 residues. The germline CDR1 and CDR2 sequences are LGHNA and YSLEER. This CDR3 reads CASSQDTRGGSTTEAFF. The CDR3 DNA follows: TGCGCCAGCAGCCAAGATACTCGCGGCGGATCAACAACTGAAGCTTTCTTT.

The chain's CDR3 is CASSLNLDNEQFF. The CDR3 nucleotides read TGTGCCAGCAGCTTAAACTTGGACAATGAGCAGTTCTTC. The chain couples TRBV7-3 to TRBJ2-1; no clear D. V was trimmed by 1 base and J by 5 bases, leaving 6 bases between them. The CDR3 consists of 13 residues. Per the germline V gene, CDR1 is SGHTA and CDR2 is FQGTGA.

This clonotype occurred many times. The chain is built from TRBV6-5 and TRBJ2-3; tentative D call: TRBD1 (5 bases). Germline V lookup: CDR1 MNHEY, CDR2 SVGAGI. This CDR3 is built from 13 residues. Trimming took 0 bases from V and 6 from J, leaving 7 bases between them. The chain's CDR3 is CASSYSRADTQYF. CDR3 DNA: TGTGCCAGCAGTTACTCCAGGGCGGATACGCAGTATTTT.

This clonotype was detected a few times. The gene calls are TRBV6-6 and TRBJ2-7; no reliable D call. Trimming took off 2 bases at V and 2 bases at J, with 7 bases between the two ends. The CDR3 contains 13 residues. Germline assignment: CDR1 MNHNY and CDR2 SVGAGI (reference sequence). The CDR3 spells CASSYPNTYEQYF. CDR3 bases: TGTGCCAGCAGTTACCCCAACACCTACGAGCAGTACTTC.

This clonotype was seen repeatedly, ten times or more. The J gene is TRBJ2-5, the V gene TRBV2, with D perhaps assigned TRBD1 or TRBD2 (5 bases each). The CDR3 covers 13 residues. Germline V gene sequence: CDR1 SNHLY, CDR2 FYNNEI. Trimming took off 7 bases at V and 4 bases at J, with 13 bases between the two ends. The CDR3 DNA sequence: TGTGCCAGCAAGCAGGGAGAAAGAGAGACCCAGTACTTC. Translating it yields CASKQGERETQYF.

V gene TRBV29-1 combines with J gene TRBJ2-7, with D unclear. Germline CDR1 reads SQVTM; CDR2 reads ANQGSEA. V was shortened by 6 bases and J by 4 bases, with 10 bases between the two germline ends. This CDR3 has 11 amino acids. In DNA, the CDR3 is TGCAGCGTCCTTGCGGCATACGAGCAGTACTTC. Its translation is CSVLAAYEQYF.

This clonotype was counted a few times. The chain couples TRBV20-1 to TRBJ2-4, with 12 bases matching TRBD2. In germline, CDR1 is DFQATT, CDR2 SNEGSKA (reference sequence). The CDR3 is made up of 16 amino acids. Losses at the gene ends were 1 base for V and 5 bases for J; bases not matched to a gene: 6. The CDR3: CSARGTSGAIQNIQYF. The CDR3 DNA reads TGCAGTGCTAGAGGGACTAGCGGGGCAATCCAAAACATTCAGTACTTC.

This clonotype came up a few times. The chain has TRBV2 and TRBJ2-3; no clear D. Between the trimmed V and J ends, which lost 6 bases and 1 base, there was a span of 11 bases. Germline CDR1 reads SNHLY; CDR2 reads FYNNEI. This CDR3 comprises 14 residues. CDR3 coding DNA: TGTGCCAGCAGCTTGATTAGAGGCACAGATACGCAGTATTTT. This translates into CASSLIRGTDTQYF.

The chain employs TRBV20-1 and TRBJ2-7; D is unresolved. This CDR3 has 11 residues. Germline V gene lookup returns CDR1 DFQATT and CDR2 SNEGSKA (reference sequence). Deletions cut 3 bases from V and 2 bases from J, with 5 bases between. In DNA, the CDR3 is TGCAGTGCTAGGGGAACCTACGAGCAGTACTTC. This gives the protein CSARGTYEQYF.